These T cell receptor beta chains were read from a single sample in a study of beta chain features in type 1 diabetes. TCRdb's table, derived via immunoSEQ multiplex PCR, lists solely in-frame clones and lacks some. This sample yields approximately 250,000 clones, of which around 16% are seen a single time; about 0.078% belongs to the top ten. The sequenced material came from naive CD4+ T cells from blood. These receptors came from a man aged 25-45 years with type 1 diabetes. Both conserved end residues are part of each CDR3. D genes are given only for firm matches. Expanded clones get a size class; other rows say once, few or many, or leave the size out.

>TRBD2|TRBV11-2|TRBJ2-1|.
TGTGCCAGCAGCTTAGTCTCTAGCGGGAGATGGGACAATGAGCAGTTCTTC
CASSLVSSGRWDNEQFF
>TRBD2|TRBV11-2|TRBJ2-1|few
TGTGCCACCTGGGGGGGCTACAATGAGCAGTTCTTC
CATWGGYNEQFF
>.|TRBV5-1|TRBJ2-7|.
TGCGCCAGCAGCGTCGCGGGTTCGTCCTACGAGCAGTACTTC
CASSVAGSSYEQYF
>TRBD2|TRBV30|TRBJ2-1|.
TGTGCCTGGAGTGTAGGACTAGCGGGGGAAGAGCAGTTCTTC
CAWSVGLAGEEQFF
>.|TRBV29-1|TRBJ2-7|few
TGCAGCGTTGGAGCCGGCTCCTACGAGCAGTACTTC
CSVGAGSYEQYF
>.|TRBV19|TRBJ2-7|few
TGTGCCAGTACCGGCCCCGCTTACGAGCAGTACTTC
CASTGPAYEQYF
>TRBD1|TRBV29-1|TRBJ2-5|.
TGCAGCGTTATGACAGGGGTGGCGGTGGAGACCCAGTACTTC
CSVMTGVAVETQYF
>.|TRBV16|TRBJ1-1|.
TGTGCCAGCAGCCCTTCGACAGTGAACACTGAAGCTTTCTTT
CASSPSTVNTEAFF
>TRBD2|TRBV7-9|TRBJ2-3|few
TGTGCCAGCAGCTCCGGGAGGCTGAGAGGGGATACGCAGTATTTT
CASSSGRLRGDTQYF
>.|TRBV14|TRBJ2-3|.
TGTGCCAGCAGCCCGGGCACAGATACGCAGTATTTT
CASSPGTDTQYF
>TRBD2|TRBV4-3|TRBJ2-1|few
TGCGCCAGCGGGACTACATGGAATGAGCAGTTCTTC
CASGTTWNEQFF
>.|TRBV29-1|TRBJ2-7|few
TGCAGCGTCAAAACAAGGAAGGATTCCTACGAGCAGTACTTC
CSVKTRKDSYEQYF
>.|TRBV29-1|TRBJ1-1|.
TGCAGCGTCTACCGGGACCACTATGAAGCTTTCTTT
CSVYRDHYEAFF
>.|TRBV4-2|TRBJ1-2|few
TGTGCCAGCAGCCAAGTCGGGGGGCAGCGAGGCTACACCTTC
CASSQVGGQRGYTF
>.|TRBV7-2|TRBJ2-6|.
TGTGCCAGCAGCTTAGCAGGTTCTGGGGCCAACGTCCTGACTTTC
CASSLAGSGANVLTF
>TRBD1|TRBV25-1|TRBJ1-1|.
TGTGCCAGCCAGGGGGCCCCGCAGGGAGCTTTCTTT
CASQGAPQGAFF
>.|TRBV7-9|TRBJ2-1|few
TGTGCCAGCAGCTTAGGTCCCCCTATGGATGAGCAGTTCTTC
CASSLGPPMDEQFF
>TRBD1|TRBV30|TRBJ2-7|.
TGTGCCTGGAGTGGTGACAGGGCCTACGAGCAGTACTTC
CAWSGDRAYEQYF
>TRBD1|TRBV6-5|TRBJ2-5|.
TGTGCCAGCAGTTACGGGGACAGTAAAGAGACCCAGTACTTC
CASSYGDSKETQYF
>.|TRBV5-4|TRBJ1-1|.
TGTGCCAGCAGCTTGGGGTCGAGTGGAATGAACACTGAAGCTTTCTTT
CASSLGSSGMNTEAFF
>.|TRBV11-2|TRBJ2-1|.
TGTGCCAGCAGATCGACTGGGTATGAGCAGTTCTTC
CASRSTGYEQFF
>TRBD1|TRBV29-1|TRBJ2-1|few
TGCAGCGTTGGGGGAGGGACAGGGTACAATGAGCAGTTCTTC
CSVGGGTGYNEQFF
>.|TRBV18|TRBJ2-7|.
TGTGCCAGCTCAGAGGCGGGACAGCACTACGAGCAGTACTTC
CASSEAGQHYEQYF
>.|TRBV14|TRBJ2-6|.
TGTGCCAGCAGCCAACTGGACCTAGCCGAGCCTGGGGCCAACGTCCTGACTTTC
CASSQLDLAEPGANVLTF
>.|TRBV30|TRBJ2-7|.
TGTGCCTGGACAGGGAGCTCCTACGAGCAGTACTTC
CAWTGSSYEQYF
>.|TRBV29-1|TRBJ1-2|few
TGCAGCGTTGCGCCAGGGGCTGCAAGCGGCTACACCTTC
CSVAPGAASGYTF
>.|TRBV5-1|TRBJ2-1|.
TGCGCCAGCAGCTTGGCTACGTACAATGAGCAGTTCTTC
CASSLATYNEQFF
>.|TRBV18|TRBJ2-3|few
TGTGCCAGCTCACCGAGTCTCACAGATACGCAGTATTTT
CASSPSLTDTQYF
>TRBD1|TRBV30|TRBJ2-7|.
TGTGCCTGGAGCGAGGGACAGGCTTACGAGCAGTACTTC
CAWSEGQAYEQYF
>.|TRBV5-1|TRBJ2-7|few
TGCGCCAGCAGCTCTGACAGCTTCTACGAGCAGTACTTC
CASSSDSFYEQYF
>.|TRBV7-2|TRBJ1-2|few
TGTGCCAGCAGCTTACTCGGGGTGAGCTATGGCTACACCTTC
CASSLLGVSYGYTF
>.|TRBV14|TRBJ2-2|.
TGTGCCAGCAGCCAAAGGCCAAGCAACACCGGGGAGCTGTTTTTT
CASSQRPSNTGELFF
>TRBD2|TRBV29-1|TRBJ2-1|.
TGCAGCGTTGAACATAGCGGGAGGGATGAGCAGTTCTTC
CSVEHSGRDEQFF
>.|TRBV29-1|TRBJ1-1|few
TGCAGCGTTCTGGGCGCCCCGAACACTGAAGCTTTCTTT
CSVLGAPNTEAFF
>TRBD2|TRBV6-5|TRBJ2-2|.
TGTGCCACCCTAGCGGGACCGAACACCGGGGAGCTGTTTTTT
CATLAGPNTGELFF
>.|TRBV9|TRBJ2-2|.
TGTGCCAGCAGCGTCGGCGGGGAGCTGTTTTTT
CASSVGGELFF
>.|TRBV5-6|TRBJ2-5|.
TGTGCCAGCAGCGTACTAGAGACCCAGTACTTC
CASSVLETQYF
>.|TRBV18|TRBJ2-1|few
TGTGCCAGCTCACCGGCATCGGGGAGAATGGGTGAGCAGTTCTTC
CASSPASGRMGEQFF
>TRBD1|TRBV7-2|TRBJ2-3|.
TGTGCCAGCAGCTCGGACAGGGGAGGAGATACGCAGTATTTT
CASSSDRGGDTQYF
>TRBD2|TRBV23-1|TRBJ2-7|.
TGCGCCAGCAGTCTCGCGGGGGGACTAGTCCCCGAGCAGTACTTC
CASSLAGGLVPEQYF
>.|TRBV6-6|TRBJ2-7|.
TGTGCCAGCAGTCCAGGGTATCGTAACGAGCAGTACTTC
CASSPGYRNEQYF
>.|TRBV29-1|TRBJ2-3|few
TGCAGCGTTTCGACAGGCACAGATACGCAGTATTTT
CSVSTGTDTQYF